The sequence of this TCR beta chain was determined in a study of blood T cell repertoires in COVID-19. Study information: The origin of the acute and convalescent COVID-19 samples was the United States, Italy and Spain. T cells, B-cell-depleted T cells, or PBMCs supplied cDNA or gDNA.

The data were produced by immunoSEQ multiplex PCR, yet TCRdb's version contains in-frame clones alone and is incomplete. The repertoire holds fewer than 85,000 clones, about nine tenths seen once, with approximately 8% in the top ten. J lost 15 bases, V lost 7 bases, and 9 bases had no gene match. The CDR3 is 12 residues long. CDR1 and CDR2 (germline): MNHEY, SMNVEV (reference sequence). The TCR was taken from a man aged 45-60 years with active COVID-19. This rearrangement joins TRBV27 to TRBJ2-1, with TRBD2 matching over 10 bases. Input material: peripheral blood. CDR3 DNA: TGTGCCAGCACAGGCCTAGCGGGAGAGGTGTTCTTC. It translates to CASTGLAGEVFF.